This T cell receptor (beta chain) was obtained from a study of Tregs in tolerant kidney transplant recipients. Germline CDR1 is MNHNY and CDR2 is SVGAGI (reference sequence). This CDR3 has 15 amino acids. The J segment lost 0 bases and the V segment lost 0 bases, leaving 1 base of the junction unmatched. CD4+CD25+CD127- Tregs, CD4+CD25- non-Tregs, CD4 and CD8 cells were sorted. Sequencing used immunoSEQ multiplex PCR; TCRdb keeps in-frame clones, though not all of them. The table lists 240,000 or so clones, 84% of them singletons, with 0.55% to 0.65% in the top ten. The TCR sequence derives from a human donor in good health. What was sequenced was CD4+ T cells from blood. J is TRBJ1-2 and V is TRBV6-6, with TRBD1 identical over 7 bases. For the CDR3, the DNA is TGTGCCAGCAGTTACTCACAGGGGACTAACTATGGCTACACCTTC. As protein: CASSYSQGTNYGYTF.